Listed here are 23 T cell receptor beta chains from one sample, sequenced in a study of T cell responses to AZD1222 COVID-19 vaccine. Sequenced by immunoSEQ multiplex PCR; TCRdb stores in-frame clones only, minus some. This table has tens of thousands of clones, 65% to 90% appearing once. The specimen was peripheral blood, collected on day 0 of AZD1222 vaccination. These receptor sequences come from an adult in good health.

This clone appeared a single time. The chain couples TRBV19 to TRBJ2-3; TRBD2 agrees at 11 bases. Germline CDR1 reads LNHDA; CDR2 reads SQIVND (reference sequence). The trim removed 5 bases at V and 0 bases at J, leaving 4 bases unmatched. The length of the CDR3 is 16 residues. The DNA of the CDR3 is TGTGCCAGTAGTGCTCGACTAGCGGGAAGCACAGATACGCAGTATTTT. This gives the protein CASSARLAGSTDTQYF.

This clone turned up a few times. The rearrangement uses TRBV30 and TRBJ2-6; 7 nucleotides match TRBD2. Per the germline V gene, CDR1 is GTSNPN and CDR2 is SVGIG (reference sequence). The CDR3 runs to 14 residues. This chain's CDR3 is CVLAANSGANVLTF. DNA for the CDR3: TGTGTCCTAGCGGCCAACTCTGGGGCCAACGTCCTGACTTTC.

The chain joins TRBV6-6 to TRBJ1-6, with D unresolved. With 0 bases removed from V and 9 bases from J, the gap between germline ends came to 12 bases. Per the germline V gene, CDR1 is MNHNY and CDR2 is SVGAGI (reference sequence). CDR3 length equals 15 residues. The CDR3 DNA is TGTGCCAGCAGTTACTCGGACGGCAAAGGTTCACCCCTCCACTTT. Translation gives CASSYSDGKGSPLHF.

The chain combines TRBV5-5 with TRBJ1-1; the D is unclear. Germline V gene sequence: CDR1 SGHKS, CDR2 YYEKEE (reference sequence). The CDR3 length is 15 residues. V shed 0 bases and J shed 1 base, with 10 bases lying between them. CDR3 DNA sequence: TGTGCCAGCAGCTTGGTAGGACTCTCGAACACTGAAGCTTTCTTT. Translated, it gives CASSLVGLSNTEAFF.

This clone was picked up one time. CDR3 in amino acids: CASSLKLGINQPQHF. The CDR3 DNA reads TGTGCCAGCAGTTTAAAATTAGGGATCAATCAGCCCCAGCATTTT. The chain employs TRBV28 and TRBJ1-5; no definite D call. V gave up 2 bases and J gave up 3 bases, with 11 bases separating them. The CDR3 is made up of 15 amino acids. From germline, CDR1 is MDHEN and CDR2 SYDVKM.

The rearrangement links TRBV5-1 to TRBJ1-4; weak D call: TRBD1 (5 bases). Germline V lookup: CDR1 SGHRS, CDR2 YFSETQ. The CDR3 is 15 residues long. Trimming stripped 4 bases from V and 8 bases from J, with 18 bases between. CDR3 region: CASSPGGGAREKLFF. In nucleotides, the CDR3 is TGCGCCAGCAGCCCCGGAGGCGGGGCTCGGGAAAAACTGTTTTTT.

This clone was counted at least ten times. V usage is TRBV5-8 and J usage is TRBJ2-2, with 8 bases that match TRBD2. The CDR3 is 17 residues long. Germline CDR1 and CDR2: SGHTS and YDEGEE. V lost 1 base and J lost 3; bases outside the gene matches: 8. The CDR3 DNA follows: TGTGCCAGCAGCTTGCCAGCGGGGGCGCGGGACACCGGGGAGCTGTTTTTT. Translating gives CASSLPAGARDTGELFF.

Comment on this clone: A much larger clone differs by one base, so this may be a read error. DNA for the CDR3: TGTGCCAGCAGCTTAGATGGAAACACCATATATTTT. Its protein product is CASSLDGNTIYF. The chain carries TRBV11-2 and TRBJ1-3; D not resolved. The CDR3 is 12 amino acids. The germline V and J ends were trimmed by 0 bases and 3 bases, with 0 bases remaining between them. The germline V gene has CDR1 SGHAT and CDR2 FQNNGV.

This rearrangement joins TRBV14 to TRBJ1-6, with D hard to call. CDR1 and CDR2 from the germline V gene are SGHDN and FVKESK. V lost 2 bases and J lost 1, with 18 bases in between. The CDR3 runs to 19 residues. The CDR3 nucleotides read TGTGCCAGCAGCCAACGAGAGAAATGGAAGGAATCCTATAATTCACCCCTCCACTTT. As protein: CASSQREKWKESYNSPLHF.

This sequence joins TRBV27 and TRBJ2-5; 7 positions match TRBD1. The CDR3 extends over 14 amino acids. Germline-derived CDR1 and CDR2 are MNHEY and SMNVEV (reference sequence). Trimming at V came to 6 bases and at J to 1 base, leaving 5 bases not matched to a gene. The DNA of the CDR3 is TGTGCCAGCAGAAGGACAGGTTCCCAAGAGACCCAGTACTTC. Its protein product is CASRRTGSQETQYF.

V is TRBV2 and J is TRBJ1-4; D not certain. The V gene lost 2 bases and the J gene lost 7 bases, with 11 bases spanning the gap. The CDR3 sequence is 14 residues long. Germline V gene data show CDR1 as SNHLY and CDR2 as FYNNEI. Written as DNA, the CDR3 is TGTGCCAGCAGTGAACGGGGTTTCGGTGAAAAACTGTTTTTT. This encodes CASSERGFGEKLFF.

This rearrangement joins TRBV28 to TRBJ2-7; D gene unclear. The V end lost 2 bases, the J end lost 0 bases, and 11 bases lay between the germline ends. The CDR3 has 15 residues. CDR1 is MDHEN and CDR2 is SYDVKM in the germline V gene. CDR3 residues: CASSLVGRPSYEQYF. In nucleotides, the CDR3 is TGTGCCAGCAGTTTAGTAGGCCGCCCCTCCTACGAGCAGTACTTC.

In DNA, the CDR3 is TGTGCCAGCAGCTTAGGTAGAGGACAGGAACAAGAGACCCAGTACTTC. Amino acid sequence: CASSLGRGQEQETQYF. V usage is TRBV7-9 and J usage is TRBJ2-5; TRBD1 aligns across 7 bases. The V gene's germline CDR1 is SEHNR and CDR2 FQNEAQ (reference sequence). J gave up 2 bases and V 1 base, and 7 bases lay outside the gene matches. The CDR3 has 16 residues.

The V gene is TRBV15, the J gene TRBJ2-7; 8 bases agree with TRBD2. The CDR3 contains 14 residues. CDR1 and CDR2 (germline): LNHNV, YYDKDF (reference sequence). The J segment lost 0 bases and the V segment lost 9 bases, leaving 7 bases of the junction unmatched. The CDR3: CATRRGATSYEQYF. The CDR3 coding sequence is TGTGCCACGAGGCGGGGGGCAACCTCCTACGAGCAGTACTTC.

The J gene is TRBJ1-3, the V gene TRBV19; D unclear. This CDR3 contains 14 residues. Per germline, CDR1 LNHDA and CDR2 SQIVND (reference sequence). Trimming cost V 3 bases and J 0 bases, with 6 bases left between them. CDR3 protein: CASSILSSGNTIYF. CDR3 DNA sequence: TGTGCCAGTAGTATCTTGAGCTCTGGAAACACCATATATTTT.

This clone showed up just a few times. The genes are TRBV19 and TRBJ2-1; 7 positions agree with TRBD2. The germline CDR1 and CDR2 sequences are LNHDA and SQIVND (reference sequence). The CDR3 loop spans 15 amino acids. V trimming: 7 bases; J trimming: 0 bases; junction bases outside the gene matches: 6. CDR3 nucleotide sequence: TGTGCCAGTACCCGAGCGGGGTACTCCTACAATGAGCAGTTCTTC. Amino acid sequence: CASTRAGYSYNEQFF.

V gene TRBV24-1 combines with J gene TRBJ1-2; D ambiguous. The CDR3 has 15 residues. Germline loops: CDR1 KGHDR, CDR2 SFDVKD. V was pared by 0 bases and J by 4 bases, with 11 bases between. The CDR3 loop is CATSDLHGEAYGYTF. The CDR3 nucleotides read TGTGCCACCAGTGATTTGCACGGGGAGGCCTATGGCTACACCTTC.

The chain links TRBV30 to TRBJ2-7; TRBD1 matches at 10 bases. The germline V gene encodes CDR1 GTSNPN and CDR2 SVGIG (reference sequence). V shed 1 base and J 0 bases; nucleotides not matched to a gene: 6. The CDR3 is 16 residues long. The CDR3 sequence: CAWSGAGTGVSYEQYF. In DNA form, the CDR3 reads TGTGCCTGGAGTGGAGCCGGGACAGGGGTCTCCTACGAGCAGTACTTC.

This clone has only one observation. The rearrangement uses TRBV6-5 and TRBJ1-2; 9 bases line up with TRBD1. The CDR3 length is 16 residues. V lost 4 bases to trimming and J lost 7 bases; unmatched junction nucleotides: 13. Germline values: CDR1 MNHEY, CDR2 SVGAGI. The CDR3 sequence is CASSFLRGQGIAGYTF. The CDR3 DNA reads as TGTGCCAGCAGTTTCCTCAGGGGACAGGGAATAGCTGGCTACACCTTC.

V usage is TRBV7-2 and J usage is TRBJ2-5; possible D gene TRBD2, 5 bases. V dropped 5 bases and J dropped 6 bases, with 10 bases sitting between them. The length of the CDR3 is 12 residues. Germline CDR1 reads SGHTA; CDR2 reads FQGNSA. This CDR3 is CASSLGEKTQYF. CDR3 sequence (DNA): TGTGCCAGCAGCCTGGGAGAGAAGACCCAGTACTTC.

This sequence joins TRBV2 and TRBJ1-2; D is possibly TRBD1 (5 bases). CDR1 and CDR2 (germline): SNHLY, FYNNEI. Trimming pared 4 bases from V and 2 bases from J, leaving 11 bases between. The CDR3 totals 14 residues. Written as DNA, the CDR3 is TGTGCCAGCAGTGGGGGAGGGGAGAACTATGGCTACACCTTC. This codes for CASSGGGENYGYTF.

The CDR3: CASSLDSGNNQPQHF. As DNA, the CDR3 is TGTGCCAGCAGCTTAGATTCGGGGAACAATCAGCCCCAGCATTTT. The chain is built from TRBV7-2 and TRBJ1-5, with D hard to call. CDR1 SGHTA and CDR2 FQGNSA come from the germline V gene. This CDR3 comprises 15 residues. Trimming shortened V by 1 base and J by 3 bases, and 10 bases separated the two germline ends.

This clone turned up a few times. The chain joins TRBV6-5 to TRBJ2-7; D is uncertain. The CDR3 totals 13 residues. Germline V gene lookup returns CDR1 MNHEY and CDR2 SVGAGI. Trimming stripped 7 bases from V and 7 bases from J, with 17 bases between. The CDR3 sequence: CASTGSSLAEQYF. The CDR3 DNA reads as TGTGCCAGCACCGGGTCCTCTCTCGCGGAGCAGTACTTC.